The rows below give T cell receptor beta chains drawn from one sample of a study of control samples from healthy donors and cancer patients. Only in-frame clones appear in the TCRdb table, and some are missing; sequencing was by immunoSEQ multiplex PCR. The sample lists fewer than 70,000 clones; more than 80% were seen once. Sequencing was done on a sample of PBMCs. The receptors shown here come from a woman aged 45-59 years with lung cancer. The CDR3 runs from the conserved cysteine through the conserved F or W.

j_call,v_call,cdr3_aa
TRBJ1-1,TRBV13,CASSSMRGADEAFF
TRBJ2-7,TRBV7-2,CASSLMFGTSSEQYF
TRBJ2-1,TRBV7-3,CASSLRAGGPSSYNEQFF
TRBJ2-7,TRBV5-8,CASSDRFYEQYF
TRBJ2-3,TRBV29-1,CSVKGLDGTDTQYF
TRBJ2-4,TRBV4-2,CASSQERAATKNIQYF
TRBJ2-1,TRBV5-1,CASSLGRDPSYNEQFF
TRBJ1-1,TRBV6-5,CASSYSPGHANTEAFF
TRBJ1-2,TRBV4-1,CASSQDSGVVNPNYGYTF
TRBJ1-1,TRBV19,CASSIDLGGNTEAFF
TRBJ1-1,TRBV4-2,CASSQEDRRNTEAFF
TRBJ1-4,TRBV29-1,CSVEADRGGEKLFF
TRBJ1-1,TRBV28,CASSLPSSGTLQNTEAFF
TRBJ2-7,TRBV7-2,CASSLKNWGAYEQYF
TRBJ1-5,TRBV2,CASSERTGVVQPQHF
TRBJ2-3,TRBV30,CAWSVRRLAGGPNTQYF
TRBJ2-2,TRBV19,CASIPKAGVTGELFF
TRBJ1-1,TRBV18,CASSPGGVITEAFF
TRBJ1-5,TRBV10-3,CAIWTGRNNQPQHF
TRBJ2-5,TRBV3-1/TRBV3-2,CASSQVFGGALETQYF
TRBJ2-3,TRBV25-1,CASSDSGGADTQYF
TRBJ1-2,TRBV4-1,CASSQDRQNYTF
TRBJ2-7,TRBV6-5,CASQGGVREQYF
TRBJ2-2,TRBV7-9,CASTLAGGLYTGELFF
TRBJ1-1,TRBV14,CASSQGRGSEAFF
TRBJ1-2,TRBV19,CASSREFDYGYTF
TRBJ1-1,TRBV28,CASSFRQMNTEAFF
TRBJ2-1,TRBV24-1,CATSDSGPSSYNEQFF
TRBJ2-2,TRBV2,CASSPGRGRTGELFF
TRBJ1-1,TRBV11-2,CASSLPDRGPTEAFF
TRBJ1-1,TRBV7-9,CASNSGGTEAFF
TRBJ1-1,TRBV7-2,CASSSRTKVNTEAFF
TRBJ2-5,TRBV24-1,CATSDPDSRGRRETQYF
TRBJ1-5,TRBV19,CASRPASGNNQPQHF
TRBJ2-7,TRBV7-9,CASRNSGGYEQYF
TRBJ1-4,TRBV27,CASRPTMDRTNEKLFF
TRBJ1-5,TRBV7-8,CASSSPGRDDQPQHF
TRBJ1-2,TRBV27,CASSPGTGVYGYTF
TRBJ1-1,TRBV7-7,CASSLVQNTEAFF